Listed here are 28 T cell receptor beta chains from one sample, sequenced in a study of cytomegalovirus exposure and HLA in healthy donors. The primer mix had 60 Vbeta and 13 Jbeta primers. Sequencing used immunoSEQ multiplex PCR; TCRdb keeps in-frame clones, though not all of them. Of 95,000 to 150,000 clones in the sample, 77% were seen once. The material sequenced was PBMCs. Receptor source: a human donor in good health.

The chain has TRBV6-5 and TRBJ1-5, with D possibly matching TRBD1 (5 bases). The germline CDR1 and CDR2 sequences are MNHEY and SVGAGI. The V and J ends lost 6 bases and 0 bases respectively, with 9 bases between them. The CDR3 totals 14 residues. The CDR3 DNA follows: TGTGCCAGCAGGGACATAGCTAGCAATCAGCCCCAGCATTTT. It specifies CASRDIASNQPQHF.

This clone has a single count. At one boundary the junction diverges from the germline segment, which might be a read error. This chain uses TRBV2 with TRBJ1-1; a possible D gene is TRBD1 (5 bases). Germline assignment: CDR1 SNHLY and CDR2 FYNNEI. CDR3 length: 14 residues. The CDR3 DNA reads TGTGCCAGCAGCCGGGTTGGGGGGAACACTGAAGCCTTCTTT. Its protein product is CASSRVGGNTEAFF.

The rearrangement joins TRBV27 to TRBJ2-1, with TRBD2 identical over 12 bases. Losses at the gene ends were 10 bases for V and 9 bases for J; bases not matched to a gene: 7. From germline, CDR1 is MNHEY and CDR2 SMNVEV (reference sequence). This CDR3 region has 13 residues. CDR3 in DNA: TGTGCCACCCATCTAGCGGGAGGGGCTGAGCAGTTCTTC. Translation: CATHLAGGAEQFF.

The rearrangement links TRBV15 to TRBJ1-1; D gene uncertain. CDR1 and CDR2 (germline): LNHNV, YYDKDF (reference sequence). Trimming pared 2 bases from V and 1 base from J, leaving 8 bases between. The length of the CDR3 is 14 residues. This chain's CDR3 is CATSRNTENTEAFF. The CDR3, as DNA: TGTGCCACCAGCAGAAACACAGAGAACACTGAAGCTTTCTTT.

The J gene is TRBJ2-7, the V gene TRBV18; tentatively, D is TRBD1 (6 bases). CDR1 is KGHSH, CDR2 LQKENI, per germline. This CDR3 contains 14 residues. The V end was cut by 4 bases, the J end by 3 bases, with 13 bases between. The chain's CDR3 is CASSQQGVGYEQYF. CDR3 sequence (DNA): TGTGCCAGCTCACAACAGGGTGTTGGCTACGAGCAGTACTTC.

This clone was detected only once. The chain employs TRBV10-1 and TRBJ2-7, with TRBD2 identical over 14 bases. The CDR3 has 17 amino acids. Per germline, CDR1 WNHNN and CDR2 SYGVQD (reference sequence). V dropped 6 bases and J dropped 3; count of bases not matched to a gene: 10. The CDR3 here is CASSKSGTSGRSYEQYF. In nucleotides, the CDR3 is TGCGCCAGCAGCAAATCCGGGACTAGCGGGAGAAGCTACGAGCAGTACTTC.

The chain uses TRBV19 and TRBJ1-3, with a possible D match to TRBD1 (6 bases). The CDR3 runs to 14 residues. Per germline, CDR1 LNHDA and CDR2 SQIVND (reference sequence). V lost 6 bases and J 0 bases, leaving 9 bases between the germline ends. CDR3 bases: TGTGCCAGTAGGGGGGCAGTCTCTGGAAACACCATATATTTT. It translates to CASRGAVSGNTIYF.

This sequence joins TRBV6-1 and TRBJ1-5; D is unclear. V was trimmed by 6 bases and J by 3 bases, leaving 6 bases between them. This CDR3 region has 12 residues. Per germline, CDR1 MNHNS and CDR2 SASEGT. The chain's CDR3 is CASSPLNQPQHF. In DNA, the CDR3 is TGTGCCAGCAGCCCACTCAATCAGCCCCAGCATTTT.

This rearrangement joins TRBV6-5 to TRBJ1-5; D might be TRBD1 (5 bases). Trimming left V 0 bases short and J 2 bases short, with 8 bases between. CDR3 size: 15 residues. The V gene's germline CDR1 is MNHEY and CDR2 SVGAGI. The CDR3 protein is CASSYSGVGNQPQHF. CDR3 nucleotides: TGTGCCAGCAGTTACTCAGGGGTTGGCAATCAGCCCCAGCATTTT.

The chain combines TRBV11-2 with TRBJ2-7, with a tentative D call TRBD1 (6 bases). V gave up 0 bases and J gave up 3 bases, with 6 bases separating them. CDR3 length: 13 amino acids. CDR1 and CDR2 (germline): SGHAT, FQNNGV. The CDR3 sequence is CASSLDRGYEQYF. Here the CDR3 DNA reads TGTGCCAGCAGCTTAGACAGGGGCTACGAGCAGTACTTC.

CDR3 DNA sequence: TGTGCCAGTACCAGGGGGACAGGGGATTCACCCCTCCACTTT. It translates to CASTRGTGDSPLHF. The chain links TRBV19 to TRBJ1-6; TRBD1 aligns across 10 bases. This CDR3 contains 14 residues. Germline V lookup: CDR1 LNHDA, CDR2 SQIVND (reference sequence). Unmatched junction bases numbered 5, after V lost 7 bases and J lost 8 bases.

The chain joins TRBV2 to TRBJ1-5; D is perhaps TRBD1 (5 bases). The germline V and J ends were trimmed by 3 bases and 0 bases, with 9 bases remaining between them. Germline CDR1 and CDR2: SNHLY and FYNNEI. The CDR3 sequence is 15 residues long. CDR3 amino acids: CASSDVTASNQPQHF. CDR3 nucleotides: TGTGCCAGCAGTGATGTGACAGCTAGCAATCAGCCCCAGCATTTT.

J is TRBJ2-2 and V is TRBV19, with a possible D match to TRBD2 (5 bases). V shed 7 bases and J shed 2 bases, with 14 bases lying between them. The germline V gene has CDR1 LNHDA and CDR2 SQIVND (reference sequence). The CDR3 runs 15 residues. CDR3 amino acids: CASTPRGRNTGELFF. For the CDR3, the DNA is TGTGCCAGTACCCCCCGGGGTCGTAACACCGGGGAGCTGTTTTTT.

This chain joins TRBV7-9 and TRBJ2-7; 9 bases are a match to TRBD2. V shed 5 bases, J shed 3 bases, and the junction held 11 bases outside the gene matches. The length of the CDR3 is 16 residues. Germline loops: CDR1 SEHNR, CDR2 FQNEAQ (reference sequence). CDR3 in amino acids: CASSLGATSGHYEQYF. Written as DNA, the CDR3 is TGTGCCAGCAGCCTGGGGGCGACTAGCGGCCACTACGAGCAGTACTTC.

The chain joins TRBV28 to TRBJ2-7; TRBD1 matches at 10 bases. The CDR3 sequence is 15 residues long. Germline CDR1 is MDHEN and CDR2 is SYDVKM. J was trimmed by 2 bases and V by 6 bases; bases with no gene match: 7. CDR3 protein: CASSGQGVEAYEQYF. The CDR3 DNA reads TGTGCCAGCAGCGGACAGGGGGTTGAGGCCTACGAGCAGTACTTC.

The J gene is TRBJ2-1, the V gene TRBV5-6; tentatively, D is TRBD2 (6 bases). Trimming took 5 bases from V and 8 from J, leaving 20 bases between them. The germline CDR1 and CDR2 sequences are SGHDT and YYEEEE. The CDR3 totals 15 residues. CDR3 DNA: TGTGCCAGCAGACAAGACCCCGGGAGTGGCGATGAGCAGTTCTTC. This codes for CASRQDPGSGDEQFF.

The gene calls are TRBV2 and TRBJ1-1; D call uncertain. Germline V gives CDR1 SNHLY, CDR2 FYNNEI. The CDR3 totals 14 residues. V lost 3 bases and J lost 1, with 9 bases in between. The CDR3 DNA sequence: TGTGCCAGCAGTGAGGCATCCCAGAACACTGAAGCTTTCTTT. It yields the protein CASSEASQNTEAFF.

V and J are TRBV5-1 and TRBJ1-1; D may be TRBD1 (5 bases). The CDR3 covers 16 residues. The germline V gene encodes CDR1 SGHRS and CDR2 YFSETQ. V lost 6 bases to trimming and J lost 0 bases, with 18 bases between them. The chain's CDR3 is CASKRGAEGMNTEAFF. Here the CDR3 DNA reads TGCGCCAGCAAAAGGGGCGCGGAGGGGATGAACACTGAAGCTTTCTTT.

On this clone itself: One junction end disagrees with the germline gene, perhaps due to a read error. The chain links TRBV10-3 to TRBJ1-2; no reliable D call. The germline gives CDR1 ENHRY, CDR2 SYGVKD. This CDR3 has 18 amino acids. CDR3 in DNA: TGTACCATCAGTGAGTCGACCCAAACTCGGGTTTCTATCTATGGCTACACCTTC. It encodes CTISESTQTRVSIYGYTF.

This sequence joins TRBV11-3 and TRBJ2-6; D not certain. Germline CDR1 SGHNT, CDR2 YENEEA. Trimming took off 1 base at V and 1 base at J, with 5 bases between the two ends. The CDR3 runs 15 residues. The CDR3 DNA follows: TGTGCCAGCAGCTTAGGAGCTTCTGGGGCCAACGTCCTGACTTTC. This sequence encodes CASSLGASGANVLTF. The whole variable domain, filled in from reference TRBV11-3 and TRBJ2-6, reads EAGVVQSPRYKIIEKKQPVAFWCNPISGHNTLYWYLQNLGQGPELLIRYENEEAVDDSQLPKDRFSAERLKGVDSTLKIQPAELGDSAVYLCASSLGASGANVLTFGAGSRLTVL.

This chain joins TRBV7-2 and TRBJ2-1; TRBD2 matches at 9 bases. The germline CDR1 and CDR2 sequences are SGHTA and FQGNSA. The CDR3 has 16 residues. The ends lost 3 bases at V and 7 bases at J; junction bases unmatched: 10. Here the CDR3 DNA reads TGTGCCAGCAGCTTCCCGAGGGCGGGAGGGTTGAATGAGCAGTTCTTC. Residues: CASSFPRAGGLNEQFF.

The chain is built from TRBV5-5 and TRBJ1-5; TRBD1 aligns across 9 bases. The germline V gene encodes CDR1 SGHKS and CDR2 YYEKEE (reference sequence). The CDR3 covers 18 residues. With V trimmed by 0 bases and J by 2 bases, 9 bases remained unmatched. This CDR3 reads CASSLVWTGDFGNQPQHF. In DNA form, the CDR3 reads TGTGCCAGCAGCTTGGTGTGGACAGGGGATTTCGGCAATCAGCCCCAGCATTTT.

This clone was counted between two and nine times. The rearrangement joins TRBV5-4 to TRBJ1-1; D is possibly TRBD1 (6 bases). The CDR3 totals 15 residues. Germline assignment: CDR1 SGHNT and CDR2 YYREEE (reference sequence). Trimming removed 4 bases from V and 3 bases from J, with 16 bases in between. The CDR3 nucleotides are TGTGCCAGCAGCCCCCGTACAGGGCCTTACACTGAAGCTTTCTTT. As protein: CASSPRTGPYTEAFF. The full variable domain, rest sourced from reference TRBV5-4 and TRBJ1-1, is ETGVTQSPTHLIKTRGQQVTLRCSSQSGHNTVSWYQQALGQGPQFIFQYYREEENGRGNFPPRFSGLQFPNYSSELNVNALELDDSALYLCASSPRTGPYTEAFFGQGTRLTVV.

The chain is built from TRBV27 and TRBJ2-7; D perhaps matches TRBD2 (6 bases). Germline CDR1 MNHEY, CDR2 SMNVEV (reference sequence). V lost 4 bases and J lost 0, with 16 bases in between. The CDR3 is made up of 16 amino acids. In DNA form, the CDR3 reads TGTGCCAGCAGTTCACAAAATACGGGAGACTCCTACGAGCAGTACTTC. This sequence encodes CASSSQNTGDSYEQYF.

This clone was counted a few times. The V gene is TRBV29-1, the J gene TRBJ2-5; 10 bases are shared with TRBD2. J gave up 2 bases and V 6 bases, and 6 bases lay outside the gene matches. Germline CDR1 is SQVTM and CDR2 is ANQGSEA. The CDR3 contains 14 residues. The CDR3 DNA reads as TGCAGCGTAGAGGGACTAGCGTTTCAAGAGACCCAGTACTTC. Translating it yields CSVEGLAFQETQYF. Based on the CDR3 plus reference TRBV29-1 and TRBJ2-5, the full variable domain is SAVISQKPSRDICQRGTSLTIQCQVDSQVTMMFWYRQQPGQSLTLIATANQGSEATYESGFVIDKFPISRPNLTFSTLTVSNMSPEDSSIYLCSVEGLAFQETQYFGPGTRLLVL.

The chain combines TRBV10-3 with TRBJ2-7, with a possible D match to TRBD1 (7 bases). The V end was cut by 6 bases, the J end by 2 bases, with 14 bases between. The CDR3 has 14 amino acids. CDR1 ENHRY and CDR2 SYGVKD come from the germline V gene. DNA for the CDR3: TGTGCCATCAGGAACACAGGGGAGGCCTACGAGCAGTACTTC. Its protein is CAIRNTGEAYEQYF.

The chain is built from TRBV6-1 and TRBJ1-2; the D gene is possibly TRBD1 (5 bases). The ends were cut back, 6 bases at V and 7 bases at J, with 21 bases in the middle. From germline, CDR1 is MNHNS and CDR2 SASEGT. The CDR3 has 15 amino acids. CDR3 bases: TGTGCCAGCAGCGCAGTGGGGGGTCCCTTTCCTGGCTACACCTTC. It specifies CASSAVGGPFPGYTF.

There are a few counts of this clone. This CDR3 is CASVQSGAETQYF. The CDR3 DNA reads TGTGCCAGCGTCCAATCTGGGGCAGAGACCCAGTACTTC. The chain couples TRBV6-1 to TRBJ2-5; TRBD1 is a possible D gene (5 bases). This CDR3 has 13 residues. The germline gives CDR1 MNHNS, CDR2 SASEGT. V was clipped by 8 bases and J by 4 bases, with 14 bases between them.